This TCR beta chain was sequenced during a study of shared clonotypes between healthy human individuals. About the research overall: A couple of women and a few men aged 18 to 49 made up the donors. Per-donor plates numbered three CD4 naive, three CD4 memory, two CD8 naive and one CD8 memory.

Naive CD8 isolation took CD45RO-negative cells positively selected for CCR7 and excluded terminally differentiated effector memory CD45RA+ cells. Germline CDR1 is SGHVS and CDR2 is FQNEAQ. The V gene lost 1 base and the J gene lost 2 bases, with 8 bases spanning the gap. CDR3 length equals 15 residues. When replicate PCRs were run on sorted subsets, they used about 200 ng DNA, about 30,000 T cell genomes. Libraries were prepared by immunoSEQ multiplex PCR; TCRdb keeps only in-frame clonotypes and omits some of them. The sample carries about 2 million clones, about 95% recorded once. Remarks on this clone: Its antigen is as yet unknown.

Study-wide findings and caveats: In contrast to clonotypes shared by all four donors, non-shared clonotypes had lower generation probabilities.

Input material: naive CD8+ T cells sorted from blood. The gene calls are TRBV7-8 and TRBJ2-2; D ambiguous. This TCR derives from a man between 18 and 35 years old in good health. CDR3 coding DNA: TGTGCCAGCAGCTTAGTAGGGCCTAACACCGGGGAGCTGTTTTTT. Translating it yields CASSLVGPNTGELFF.